The clone carrying this T cell receptor beta chain was observed a single time. The data were taken from a study of blood T cell repertoires in COVID-19. Study-level information: Whether acute or convalescent, the COVID-19 samples came from the United States, Italy and Spain.

Assay used: immunoSEQ multiplex PCR; TCRdb lists only in-frame clones, some missing. The sample contains around 78,000 clones, approximately 90% of which appear only once. Sequencing was done on a sample of PBMCs or T cells enriched from blood (not recorded which). The receptor was isolated from a woman in her forties or fifties with acute COVID-19.

The CDR3 sequence is CASSLAGGWTDTQYF. The CDR3 DNA is TGTGCCAGCAGCTTAGCGGGAGGGTGGACAGATACGCAGTATTTT. This chain links TRBV7-2 with TRBJ2-3, with 7 bases lining up with TRBD2. V lost 0 bases and J lost 3; bases outside the gene matches: 3. Germline V gives CDR1 SGHTA, CDR2 FQGNSA. The CDR3 length is 15 residues.